This T cell receptor beta chain was observed in a study of CD8 T cells in Susac syndrome. Sequencing of TCR beta covered CD8+ and CD4+ T cells obtained from blood. Through negative isolation, CD4+ and CD8+ T cells were obtained, while TEMRA cells were enriched using FACS. Reverse transcription used 0.5 to 1 ug RNA and random hexamers. Across 54 Vbeta and 13 Jbeta, immunoSEQ multiplex PCR amplified TCR beta CDR3. One entry per CDR3 protein results from TCRdb running MiXCR on the immunoSEQ multiplex PCR reads. The sample holds about 150,000 distinct CDR3 sequences, over 95% seen once. The CDR3 has 16 residues. V lost 0 bases and J lost 1, with 7 bases in between. Germline V gene data show CDR1 as MNHEY and CDR2 as SVGAGI.

The gene calls are TRBV6-5 and TRBJ2-6; weak D call: TRBD1 (6 bases). Sample: CD8+ T cells from PBMCs. The clonotype comes from a human donor with multiple sclerosis. The CDR3 bases are TGTGCCAGCAGTTACTCGACAGGTTCTGGGGCCAACGTCCTGACTTTC. Its protein product is CASSYSTGSGANVLTF.